This T cell receptor (beta chain) was captured by sequencing in a study of CD8+ T cells in alopecia areata. Germline loops: CDR1 GKSSPN, CDR2 SITVG. With V trimmed by 1 base and J by 4 bases, 5 bases remained unmatched. The CDR3 has 14 residues. The sorting of pooled cutaneous lymph node cells relied on CD4, CD8alpha, NKG2D, NKG2ACE and other markers. Findings and caveats of the study: Normal scalp showed lower clonality than lesional scalp, especially alopecia totalis/universalis.

Details on this clone: Its cognate antigen is unknown. Mouse germline and gene names are used. The read comes to an end 4 residues before the CDR3 does, leaving the germline J gene to fill in the end.

Sequencing relied on a cDNA template that was reverse transcribed from extracted RNA. Some clones are missing from TCRdb's copy, which holds only in-frame ones; the method was immunoSEQ multiplex PCR. Altogether 270,000 or so clones were found in the sample, and no singletons occur. This receptor was taken from a C3H/HeJ mouse with alopecia areata. Mice of this strain are of MHC haplotype H2-k. The genes are TRBV31 and TRBJ1-2; TRBD1 agrees at 8 bases. Sequences were obtained from CD4+ T cells sorted from a lymph node. The DNA read from the CDR3 is TGTGCCTGGAGTCCCCAGGGGGCGGCCTCC. It specifies CAWSPQGAAS. The CDR3 reads in full as CAWSPQGAASDYTF.